This T cell receptor beta chain was obtained from a study of cytomegalovirus exposure and HLA in healthy donors. Study information: The roughly 120 validation repertoires, a later analysis reported, used the same platform as the approximately 630 first-cohort repertoires.

Study-wide results and caveats: Many donors shared some public TCRs, even though most TCR sequences were rare.

The CDR3 runs to 14 residues. Germline V lookup: CDR1 MNHNY, CDR2 SVGAGI (reference sequence). The J segment lost 3 bases and the V segment lost 7 bases, leaving 8 bases of the junction unmatched. Libraries were prepared by immunoSEQ multiplex PCR; TCRdb keeps only in-frame clonotypes and omits some of them. Of fewer than 250,000 clones in the sample, over 70% were seen once. With regard to this clone: Antigen specificity is unknown.

The source of this sequence is a woman under 40 in good health and CMV-seropositive. The chain recombines TRBV6-6 with TRBJ1-2; 7 nucleotides agree with TRBD1. The sequencing sample was made of PBMCs. As DNA, the CDR3 is TGTGCCAGCAACCAGGGGGGAACCCACTATGGCTACACCTTC. Its translation is CASNQGGTHYGYTF.